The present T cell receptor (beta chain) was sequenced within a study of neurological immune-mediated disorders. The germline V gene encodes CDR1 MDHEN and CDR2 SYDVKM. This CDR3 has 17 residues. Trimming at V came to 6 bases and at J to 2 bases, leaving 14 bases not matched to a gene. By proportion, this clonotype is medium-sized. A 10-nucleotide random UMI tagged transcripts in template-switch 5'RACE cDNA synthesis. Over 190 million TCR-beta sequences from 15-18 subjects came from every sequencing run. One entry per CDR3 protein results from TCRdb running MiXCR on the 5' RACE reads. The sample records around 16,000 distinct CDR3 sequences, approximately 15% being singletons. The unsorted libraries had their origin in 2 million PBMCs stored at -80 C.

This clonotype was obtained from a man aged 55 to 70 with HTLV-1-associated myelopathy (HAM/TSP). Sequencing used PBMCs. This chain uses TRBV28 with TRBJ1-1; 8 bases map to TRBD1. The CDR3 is CASRPILDREYNTEAFF. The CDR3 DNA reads TGTGCCAGCAGGCCGATCCTGGACAGGGAATATAACACTGAAGCTTTCTTT.